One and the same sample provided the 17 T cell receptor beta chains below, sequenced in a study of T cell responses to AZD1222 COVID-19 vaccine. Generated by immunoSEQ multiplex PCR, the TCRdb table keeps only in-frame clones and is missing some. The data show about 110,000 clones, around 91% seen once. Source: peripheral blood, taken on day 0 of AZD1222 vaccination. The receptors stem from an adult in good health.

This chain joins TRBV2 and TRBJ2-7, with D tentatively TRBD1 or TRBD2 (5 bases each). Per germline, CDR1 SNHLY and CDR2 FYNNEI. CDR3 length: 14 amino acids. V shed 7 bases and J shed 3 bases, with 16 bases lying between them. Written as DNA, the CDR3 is TGTGCCAGCAACACAGGCGGGCCCGACTACGAGCAGTACTTC. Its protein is CASNTGGPDYEQYF. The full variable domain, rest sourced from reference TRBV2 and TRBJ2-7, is EPEVTQTPSHQVTQMGQEVILRCVPISNHLYFYWYRQILGQKVEFLVSFYNNEISEKSEIFDDQFSVERPDGSNFTLKIRSTKLEDSAMYFCASNTGGPDYEQYFGPGTRLTVT.

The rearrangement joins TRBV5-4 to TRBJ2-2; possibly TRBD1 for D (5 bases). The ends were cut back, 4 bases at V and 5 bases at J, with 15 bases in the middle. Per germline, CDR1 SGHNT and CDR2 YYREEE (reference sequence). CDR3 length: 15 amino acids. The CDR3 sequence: CASSPQGQQTGELFF. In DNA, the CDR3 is TGTGCCAGCAGCCCCCAGGGCCAACAAACCGGGGAGCTGTTTTTT.

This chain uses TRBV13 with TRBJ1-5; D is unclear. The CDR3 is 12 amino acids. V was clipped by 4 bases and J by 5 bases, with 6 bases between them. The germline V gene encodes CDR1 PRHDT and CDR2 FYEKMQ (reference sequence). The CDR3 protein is CASSSHHQPQHF. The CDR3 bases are TGTGCCAGCAGCTCCCACCATCAGCCCCAGCATTTT.

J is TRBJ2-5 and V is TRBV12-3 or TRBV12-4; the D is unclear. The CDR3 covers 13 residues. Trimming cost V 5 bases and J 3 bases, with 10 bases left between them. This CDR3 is CASSSRRKETQYF. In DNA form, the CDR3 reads TGTGCCAGCAGTAGCCGACGGAAAGAGACCCAGTACTTC.

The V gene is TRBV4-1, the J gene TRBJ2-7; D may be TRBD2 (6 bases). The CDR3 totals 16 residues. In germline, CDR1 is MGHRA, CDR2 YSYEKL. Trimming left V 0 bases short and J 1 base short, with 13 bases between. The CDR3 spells CASSQDGAGRSYEQYF. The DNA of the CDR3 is TGCGCCAGCAGCCAAGATGGGGCAGGGAGGTCCTACGAGCAGTACTTC.

CDR3 sequence: CASSLGSGYTDTQYF. The CDR3 DNA sequence: TGCGCCAGCAGCTTGGGGAGCGGCTACACAGATACGCAGTATTTT. V and J are TRBV5-1 and TRBJ2-3, with D possibly being TRBD2 (5 bases). Trimming shortened V by 0 bases and J by 2 bases, and 10 bases separated the two germline ends. The CDR3 totals 15 residues. CDR1 is SGHRS, CDR2 YFSETQ, per germline.

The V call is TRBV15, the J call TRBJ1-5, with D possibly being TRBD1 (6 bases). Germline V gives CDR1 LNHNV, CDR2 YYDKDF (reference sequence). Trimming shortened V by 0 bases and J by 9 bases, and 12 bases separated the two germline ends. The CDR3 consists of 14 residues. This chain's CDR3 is CATSRDPGAGPQHF. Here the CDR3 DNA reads TGTGCCACCAGCAGAGATCCAGGGGCGGGGCCCCAGCATTTT.

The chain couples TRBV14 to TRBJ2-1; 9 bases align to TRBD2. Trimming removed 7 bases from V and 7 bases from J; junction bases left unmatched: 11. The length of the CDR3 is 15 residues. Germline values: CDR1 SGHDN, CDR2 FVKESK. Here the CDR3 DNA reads TGTGCCAGCAACCCGACTAGCGGCCGAGGGAATGAGCAGTTCTTC. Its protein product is CASNPTSGRGNEQFF. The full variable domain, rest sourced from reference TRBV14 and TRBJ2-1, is EAGVTQFPSHSVIEKGQTVTLRCDPISGHDNLYWYRRVMGKEIKFLLHFVKESKQDESGMPNNRFLAERTGGTYSTLKVQPAELEDSGVYFCASNPTSGRGNEQFFGPGTRLTVL.

The CDR3 protein is CASSLKGVGNTGELFF. The DNA for the CDR3 is TGTGCCAGCAGCTTGAAGGGGGTGGGGAACACCGGGGAGCTGTTTTTT. The chain couples TRBV5-5 to TRBJ2-2; maybe TRBD1 (6 bases). There are 16 residues in the CDR3. Trimming removed 1 base from V and 1 base from J, with 11 bases in between. In germline, CDR1 is SGHKS, CDR2 YYEKEE (reference sequence).

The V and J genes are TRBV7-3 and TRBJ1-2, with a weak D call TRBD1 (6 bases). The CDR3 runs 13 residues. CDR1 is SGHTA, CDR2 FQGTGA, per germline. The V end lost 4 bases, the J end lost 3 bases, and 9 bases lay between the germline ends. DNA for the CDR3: TGTGCCAGCAGCTCAGGGGTAGACTATGGCTACACCTTC. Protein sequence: CASSSGVDYGYTF.

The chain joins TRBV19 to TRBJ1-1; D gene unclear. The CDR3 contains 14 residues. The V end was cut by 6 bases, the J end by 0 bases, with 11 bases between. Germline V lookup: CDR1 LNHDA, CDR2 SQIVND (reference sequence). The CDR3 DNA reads TGTGCCAGTAGGGCCCAGCGCCTGAACACTGAAGCTTTCTTT. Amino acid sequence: CASRAQRLNTEAFF.

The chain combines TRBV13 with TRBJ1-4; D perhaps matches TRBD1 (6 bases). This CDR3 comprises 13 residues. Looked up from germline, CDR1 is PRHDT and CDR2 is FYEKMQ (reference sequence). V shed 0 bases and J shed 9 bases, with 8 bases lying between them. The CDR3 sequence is CASSLGQGKKLFF. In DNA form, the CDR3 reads TGTGCCAGCAGCTTAGGACAGGGCAAAAAACTGTTTTTT.

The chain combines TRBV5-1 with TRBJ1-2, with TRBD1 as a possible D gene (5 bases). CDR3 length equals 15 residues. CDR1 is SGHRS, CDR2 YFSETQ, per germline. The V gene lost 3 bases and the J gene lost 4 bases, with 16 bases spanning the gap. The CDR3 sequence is CASSSGGTEFYGYTF. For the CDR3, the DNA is TGCGCCAGCAGCTCCGGGGGGACTGAGTTCTATGGCTACACCTTC.

The chain's CDR3 is CASSPPSGGQGDNQPQHF. The CDR3 DNA reads as TGTGCCAGCAGCCCCCCCAGTGGGGGACAGGGCGACAATCAGCCCCAGCATTTT. The chain employs TRBV3-1 (or the pseudogene TRBV3-2) and TRBJ1-5; 9 positions match TRBD1. The germline CDR1 and CDR2 sequences are LGHDT and YNNKEL (reference sequence). The CDR3 consists of 18 residues. The V and J ends lost 4 bases and 3 bases, in that order; junction bases with no gene match: 13.

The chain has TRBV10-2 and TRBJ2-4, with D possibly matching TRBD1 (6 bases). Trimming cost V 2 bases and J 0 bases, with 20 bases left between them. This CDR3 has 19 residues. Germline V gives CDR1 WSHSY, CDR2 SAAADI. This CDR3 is CASSEDSQGWVLAKNIQYF. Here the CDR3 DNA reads TGCGCCAGCAGTGAGGATTCACAGGGATGGGTTTTAGCCAAAAACATTCAGTACTTC.

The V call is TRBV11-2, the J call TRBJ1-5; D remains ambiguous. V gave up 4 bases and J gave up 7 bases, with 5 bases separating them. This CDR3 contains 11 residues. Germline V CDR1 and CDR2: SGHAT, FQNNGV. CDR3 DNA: TGTGCCAGCAGCTCAGACCAGCCCCAGCATTTT. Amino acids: CASSSDQPQHF.

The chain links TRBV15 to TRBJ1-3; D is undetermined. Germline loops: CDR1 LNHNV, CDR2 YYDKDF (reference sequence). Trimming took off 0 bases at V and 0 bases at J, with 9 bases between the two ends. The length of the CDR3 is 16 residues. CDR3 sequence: CATSRERRSSGNTIYF. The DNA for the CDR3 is TGTGCCACCAGCAGAGAAAGACGGAGCTCTGGAAACACCATATATTTT. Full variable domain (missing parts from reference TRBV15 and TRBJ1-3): DAMVIQNPRYQVTQFGKPVTLSCSQTLNHNVMYWYQQKSSQAPKLLFHYYDKDFNNEADTPDNFQSRRPNTSFCFLDIRSPGLGDTAMYLCATSRERRSSGNTIYFGEGSWLTVV.